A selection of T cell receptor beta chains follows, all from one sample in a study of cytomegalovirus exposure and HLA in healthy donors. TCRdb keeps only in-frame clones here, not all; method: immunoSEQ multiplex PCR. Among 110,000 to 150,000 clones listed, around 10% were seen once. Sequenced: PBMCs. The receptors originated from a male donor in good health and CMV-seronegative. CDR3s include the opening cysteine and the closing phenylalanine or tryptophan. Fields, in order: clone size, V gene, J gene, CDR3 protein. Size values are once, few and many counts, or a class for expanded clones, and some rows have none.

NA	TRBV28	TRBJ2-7	CASTRPGQGLYEQYF
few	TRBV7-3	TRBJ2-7	CASSLTSGRYSSEQYF
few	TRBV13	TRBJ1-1	CASSDGQARGTEAFF
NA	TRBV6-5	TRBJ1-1	CASRLLNTEAFF
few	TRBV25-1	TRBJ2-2	CASSASRQGLGTGELFF
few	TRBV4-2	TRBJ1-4	CASSQGSGVNEKLFF
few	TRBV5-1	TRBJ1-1	CASSLGGGPEAFF
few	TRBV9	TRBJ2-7	CASSVGIGTGSYEQYF
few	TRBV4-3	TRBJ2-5	CASSQGIQETQYF
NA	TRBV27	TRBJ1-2	CASTPGYRSSSYTF
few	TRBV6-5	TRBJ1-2	CASSYSPGGSGYTF
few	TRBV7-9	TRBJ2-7	CASMVRQGSNEQYF
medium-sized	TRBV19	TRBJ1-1	CASSPGVEAFF
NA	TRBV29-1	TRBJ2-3	CSVAGGEDTQYF
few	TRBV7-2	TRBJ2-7	CASSFDGTTIYEQYF
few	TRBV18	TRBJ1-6	CASSPSTGGNSPLHF
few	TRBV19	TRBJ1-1	CASSLLTPTRGTEAFF
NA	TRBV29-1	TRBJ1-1	CSAGDSKNTEAFF
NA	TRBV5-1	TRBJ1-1	CASSVGTVAQAFF
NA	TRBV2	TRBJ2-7	CASSGPGQGYNYEQYF
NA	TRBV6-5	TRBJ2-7	CASSYTGQSTTSEQYF
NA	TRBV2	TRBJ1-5	CASNRGLNQPQHF
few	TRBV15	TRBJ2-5	CATSSKLAVIQETQYF
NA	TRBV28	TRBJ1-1	CASSLWGDRGPEAFF
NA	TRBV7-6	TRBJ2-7	CASSFGTGGVYEQYF
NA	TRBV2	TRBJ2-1	CASARAGESYNEQFF
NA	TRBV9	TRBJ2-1	CASSEGTSGGVDEQFF
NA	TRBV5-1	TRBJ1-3	CASSLDGTAPGNTIYF
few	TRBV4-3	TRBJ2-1	CASSQDDEVGHNEQFF
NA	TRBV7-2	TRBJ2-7	CASSFSSSYEQYF
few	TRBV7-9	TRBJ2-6	CASSPSQVAGANVLTF
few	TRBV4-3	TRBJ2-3	CASSQELTSATDTQYF
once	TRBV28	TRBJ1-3	CASSLPGGPGNTIYF
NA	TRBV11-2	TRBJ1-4	CASSTQQGVREKLFF
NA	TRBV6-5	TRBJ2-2	CASSYGGGFTGELFF
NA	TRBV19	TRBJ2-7	CASSEGWSSYEQYF
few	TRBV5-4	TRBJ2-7	CASSPRYSGAVYEQYF
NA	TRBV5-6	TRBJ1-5	CASSLKTGMLQPQHF
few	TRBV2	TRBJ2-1	CASSRTSKVNEQFF
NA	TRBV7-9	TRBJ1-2	CASSLSGSVGYTF
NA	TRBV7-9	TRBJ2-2	CASSLGRTRGPLAGELFF
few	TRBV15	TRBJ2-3	CATSREWRDFTDTQYF
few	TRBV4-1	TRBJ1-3	CASSQESKSSGNTIYF
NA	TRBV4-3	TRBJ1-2	CASSPDRDYGYTF
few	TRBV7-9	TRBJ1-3	CASSRTGSFGDTIYF